This TCR beta chain was observed in a study of Ad26.COV2.S vaccination and SARS-CoV-2 variants. This sample's treatment: 15 to 20 received Ad26.COV2.S at low or high dose, single or two shots; about 5 received placebo; per-sample allocation not given. It was on day 63 after the first vaccine or placebo injection that samples were taken. CDR3 size: 14 residues. V lost 3 bases and J 4 bases, leaving 10 bases between the germline ends. CDR1 SGHAT and CDR2 FQNNGV come from the germline V gene. Assay used: immunoSEQ multiplex PCR; TCRdb lists only in-frame clones, some missing. The data show under 300,000 clones, around 85% seen once.

The sequenced sample was peripheral blood, obtained in a trial of Ad26.COV2.S vaccine versus placebo. The chain combines TRBV11-2 with TRBJ2-1; weak D call: TRBD2 (6 bases). The sequence was obtained from a person aged 18-65 years who received the Ad26.COV2.S COVID-19 vaccine or a placebo. For the CDR3, the DNA is TGTGCCAGCAGCTTCCGGGACTCTTACAATGAGCAGTTCTTC. Translating it yields CASSFRDSYNEQFF.